This T cell receptor (beta chain) originates from a study of OX40 agonist ivuxolimab in advanced cancers. Turning to the study itself: Every 2 weeks, patients got intravenous ivuxolimab at one of six dose levels (0.01-10 mg/kg).

V lost 5 bases, J lost 8 bases, and 6 bases stayed unmatched. This CDR3 spans 15 amino acids. Germline V CDR1 and CDR2: SGDLS, YYNGEE. Clones were read by immunoSEQ multiplex PCR, and TCRdb kept only the in-frame ones, dropping some. The sample has roughly 100,000 clones, under 85% seen once. Sequencing used CD4+ or CD8+ T cells sorted from blood, obtained in a trial of the OX40 agonist ivuxolimab. The receptor was isolated from an adult with an advanced solid tumor such as melanoma, head and neck, liver or kidney cancer. The gene calls are TRBV9 and TRBJ2-1; 14 positions agree with TRBD2. CDR3 DNA sequence: TGTGCCAGCAGTACGACTAGCGGGGGGGTCTATGAGCAGTTCTTC. Translation: CASSTTSGGVYEQFF.